The 4 T cell receptor beta chains below come from one sample, sequenced in a study of neurological immune-mediated disorders. In TCRdb, the 5' RACE reads were re-called with MiXCR into one record per CDR3 protein. The sample lists approximately 130,000 distinct CDR3 sequences, roughly 3.2% occurring once. Sequencing used PBMCs. Every receptor here comes from a woman in her twenties or thirties with multiple sclerosis.

This clonotype has at least ten counts. The CDR3 DNA sequence: TGTGCCAGCAGCTTGGATTCAGCAAGAGAGACCCAGTACTTC. Its translation: CASSLDSARETQYF. The V gene is TRBV5-6, the J gene TRBJ2-5; no firm D call. This CDR3 has 14 residues. V was shortened by 0 bases and J by 4 bases, with 10 bases between the two germline ends. Germline V CDR1 and CDR2: SGHDT, YYEEEE. The variable domain in full, completed from reference TRBV5-6 and TRBJ2-5, reads DAGVTQSPTHLIKTRGQQVTLRCSPKSGHDTVSWYQQALGQGPQFIFQYYEEEERQRGNFPDRFSGHQFPNYSSELNVNALLLGDSALYLCASSLDSARETQYFGPGTRLLVL.

This clonotype was counted ten times or more. The V and J genes are TRBV5-1 and TRBJ2-5; a possible D gene is TRBD1 (5 bases). Germline CDR1 and CDR2: SGHRS and YFSETQ. The length of the CDR3 is 13 residues. The germline V and J ends were trimmed by 4 bases and 4 bases, with 11 bases remaining between them. The CDR3 bases are TGCGCCAGCAGCCCGGACATTGTAGAGACCCAGTACTTC. Protein: CASSPDIVETQYF. Variable domain in full (rest from reference TRBV5-1 and TRBJ2-5): KAGVTQTPRYLIKTRGQQVTLSCSPISGHRSVSWYQQTPGQGLQFLFEYFSETQRNKGNFPGRFSGRQFSNSRSEMNVSTLELGDSALYLCASSPDIVETQYFGPGTRLLVL.

This clonotype was observed at least ten times. This chain connects TRBV20-1 to TRBJ2-5, with D possibly being TRBD2 (5 bases). The germline CDR1 and CDR2 sequences are DFQATT and SNEGSKA (reference sequence). The CDR3 length is 15 residues. Trimming took off 3 bases at V and 2 bases at J, with 16 bases between the two ends. CDR3 nucleotides: TGCAGTGCTAGGGAACCGTTCCGGGGTCAAGAGACCCAGTACTTC. It is translated as CSAREPFRGQETQYF.

This clonotype was seen ten or more times. The CDR3, as DNA: TGTGCCAGCAGCTTTTTGGGGGGGCAAAGGTCCTACGAGCAGTACTTC. It yields the protein CASSFLGGQRSYEQYF. The rearrangement joins TRBV7-6 to TRBJ2-7, with D perhaps TRBD2 (7 bases). The V gene lost 3 bases and the J gene lost 1 base, with 16 bases spanning the gap. The V gene's germline CDR1 is SGHVS and CDR2 FNYEAQ. The CDR3 is 16 amino acids.